One sample yielded the 25 T cell receptor beta chains listed below, sequenced in a study of T cell clonotyping in hematopoietic cell transplantation. TCRdb keeps only in-frame clones here, not all; method: immunoSEQ multiplex PCR. This table holds 25,000 to 30,000 clones, more than 60% found once. Time point denoted: recipient sample about 28 days before transplant, after cytoreduction. The material was peripheral blood mononuclear cells, obtained before stem cell transplant. The receptors were sampled from a woman aged 25 to 39 with chronic myeloid leukemia. Some clones in this sample may be carry-over from other donors' samples.

V is TRBV5-1 and J is TRBJ2-2; 8 bases align to TRBD2. V gave up 9 bases and J gave up 0 bases; unmatched junction bases: 4. Germline CDR1 and CDR2: SGHRS and YFSETQ. The CDR3 contains 14 residues. DNA for the CDR3: TGCGCCACCCGCGGGGGGTCGAACACCGGGGAGCTGTTTTTT. Its translation is CATRGGSNTGELFF. Full variable domain (remainder filled in from reference TRBV5-1 and TRBJ2-2): KAGVTQTPRYLIKTRGQQVTLSCSPISGHRSVSWYQQTPGQGLQFLFEYFSETQRNKGNFPGRFSGRQFSNSRSEMNVSTLELGDSALYLCATRGGSNTGELFFGEGSRLTVL.

The gene calls are TRBV6-5 and TRBJ1-5; 7 nucleotides agree with TRBD1. The CDR3 contains 16 residues. The junction had 7 bases not matched to a gene; V was cut back by 0 bases and J by 5 bases. Germline lookup yields CDR1 MNHEY and CDR2 SVGAGI. CDR3 DNA: TGTGCCAGCAGTTACTCGTTTGTAGGGGGCCATCAGCCCCAGCATTTT. Amino acids: CASSYSFVGGHQPQHF.

This rearrangement joins TRBV29-1 to TRBJ2-3; D is perhaps TRBD2 (7 bases). V lost 7 bases to trimming and J lost 4 bases, with 18 bases between them. Germline lookup yields CDR1 SQVTM and CDR2 ANQGSEA. The CDR3 extends over 14 amino acids. CDR3 sequence (DNA): TGCAGCGCAACAGGGAAGGCGGGGGCAGATACGCAGTATTTT. Its translation: CSATGKAGADTQYF.

The chain has TRBV4-3 and TRBJ2-2; the D is unclear. The germline CDR1 and CDR2 sequences are LGHNA and YSLEER. The CDR3 has 15 amino acids. V was trimmed by 0 bases and J by 7 bases, leaving 12 bases between them. CDR3 in DNA: TGCGCCAGCAGCCAAGAAGAAGGTGGGAACGGGGAGCTGTTTTTT. Translating gives CASSQEEGGNGELFF.

The chain is built from TRBV6-5 and TRBJ1-5, with 7 positions matching TRBD1. The CDR3 length is 12 residues. Germline CDR1 is MNHEY and CDR2 is SVGAGI. The V and J ends lost 6 bases and 5 bases, in that order; junction bases with no gene match: 1. The DNA of the CDR3 is TGTGCCAGCAGAACAGGGGATCAGCCCCAGCATTTT. Translated: CASRTGDQPQHF.

The chain recombines TRBV2 with TRBJ1-6, with D perhaps matching TRBD1 (6 bases). The CDR3 length is 14 residues. The V and J ends lost 5 bases and 7 bases respectively, with 12 bases between them. Germline-derived CDR1 and CDR2 are SNHLY and FYNNEI. The CDR3 sequence is CASSPKGVNSPLHF. The CDR3, as DNA: TGTGCCAGCAGTCCGAAGGGGGTCAATTCACCCCTCCACTTT.

This clone was picked up one time. The chain recombines TRBV5-8 with TRBJ1-2; D may be TRBD1 (5 bases). The germline V gene has CDR1 SGHTS and CDR2 YDEGEE. Trimming took 0 bases from V and 7 from J, leaving 13 bases between them. The CDR3 contains 14 residues. CDR3 DNA: TGTGCCAGCAGCTTGGATGCAGGGTACGGTGGCTACACCTTC. It encodes CASSLDAGYGGYTF. The full variable domain, its missing parts supplied by reference TRBV5-8 and TRBJ1-2, is EAGVTQSPTHLIKTRGQQATLRCSPISGHTSVYWYQQALGLGLQFLLWYDEGEERNRGNFPPRFSGRQFPNYSSELNVNALELEDSALYLCASSLDAGYGGYTFGSGTRLTVV.

The genes are TRBV4-1 and TRBJ1-5; D is ambiguous. The V gene lost 0 bases and the J gene lost 5 bases, with 14 bases spanning the gap. This CDR3 region has 16 residues. Germline V gene lookup returns CDR1 MGHRA and CDR2 YSYEKL. CDR3 residues: CASSQDRPGRYQPQHF. The CDR3 region has the DNA TGCGCCAGCAGCCAAGACCGACCCGGAAGATATCAGCCCCAGCATTTT.

This chain connects TRBV30 to TRBJ2-3, with D unresolved. The ends were cut back, 1 base at V and 5 bases at J, with 4 bases in the middle. The CDR3 has 11 amino acids. Germline lookup yields CDR1 GTSNPN and CDR2 SVGIG (reference sequence). In DNA, the CDR3 is TGTGCCTGGAGTGAGGTAGATACGCAGTATTTT. Its protein product is CAWSEVDTQYF.

The CDR3 reads CASSVVGGSPLHF. In DNA form, the CDR3 reads TGCGCCAGCAGCGTGGTGGGGGGATCACCCCTCCACTTT. V is TRBV5-1 and J is TRBJ1-6; perhaps TRBD1 as D (5 bases). The germline gives CDR1 SGHRS, CDR2 YFSETQ. V was trimmed by 4 bases and J by 10 bases, leaving 12 bases between them. CDR3 length equals 13 residues.

The chain has TRBV6-5 and TRBJ2-7; 8 nucleotides align to TRBD1. CDR3 size: 15 residues. The V and J ends lost 6 bases and 3 bases, in that order; junction bases with no gene match: 10. CDR1 MNHEY and CDR2 SVGAGI come from the germline V gene. CDR3 DNA sequence: TGTGCCAGCAGGTCCTGGGACAGGACTTTCTACGAGCAGTACTTC. Translation: CASRSWDRTFYEQYF.

V is TRBV11-2 and J is TRBJ2-3; D tentatively reads TRBD1 or TRBD2 (6 bases each). V gave up 2 bases and J gave up 0 bases, with 15 bases separating them. Germline loops: CDR1 SGHAT, CDR2 FQNNGV. The CDR3 totals 17 residues. CDR3 sequence reads: CASSLRWGAASTDTQYF. The CDR3, as DNA: TGTGCCAGCAGCTTACGTTGGGGGGCTGCTAGCACAGATACGCAGTATTTT.

V and J are TRBV5-1 and TRBJ2-3, with 7 positions matching TRBD2. The CDR3 is made up of 14 amino acids. Per germline, CDR1 SGHRS and CDR2 YFSETQ. The J segment lost 1 base and the V segment lost 2 bases, leaving 1 base of the junction unmatched. The CDR3 DNA reads TGCGCCAGCAGCTTCCTAGCGGGCACAGATACGCAGTATTTT. Its protein is CASSFLAGTDTQYF.

The rearrangement uses TRBV30 and TRBJ1-1; 9 bases match TRBD1. The ends lost 4 bases at V and 10 bases at J; junction bases unmatched: 7. Germline loops: CDR1 GTSNPN, CDR2 SVGIG (reference sequence). The CDR3 is made up of 12 amino acids. This chain's CDR3 is CAWTGQGIVAFF. The CDR3 bases are TGTGCCTGGACAGGACAGGGGATTGTAGCTTTCTTT.

The chain links TRBV28 to TRBJ1-2; 10 nucleotides align to TRBD1. Germline assignment: CDR1 MDHEN and CDR2 SYDVKM. With V trimmed by 8 bases and J by 4 bases, 10 bases remained unmatched. The CDR3 has 15 amino acids. The CDR3 DNA sequence: TGTGCCAGCTTAACGGGGGGACAGGGGATCTATGGCTACACCTTC. Translation: CASLTGGQGIYGYTF.

The chain has TRBV25-1 and TRBJ2-5; TRBD1 might be the D (6 bases). The CDR3 is 15 amino acids. Germline V CDR1 and CDR2: MGHDK, SYGVNS. Between the trimmed V and J ends, which lost 6 bases and 0 bases, there was a span of 14 bases. The CDR3 region has the DNA TGTGCCAGCAGGGGGGCACGGGGTTACCAAGAGACCCAGTACTTC. Its protein is CASRGARGYQETQYF.

The chain combines TRBV6-4 with TRBJ2-1; 7 bases fit TRBD1. Germline V gene lookup returns CDR1 MRHNA and CDR2 SNTAGT. Trimming removed 2 bases from V and 3 bases from J; junction bases left unmatched: 1. The CDR3 loop spans 14 amino acids. The CDR3 region is CASSDRQGYNEQFF. The CDR3 DNA reads as TGTGCCAGCAGTGACCGACAGGGCTACAATGAGCAGTTCTTC.

The chain couples TRBV30 to TRBJ1-5; a possible D gene is TRBD1 (5 bases). This CDR3 contains 11 residues. Germline V gene sequence: CDR1 GTSNPN, CDR2 SVGIG (reference sequence). Here the CDR3 reads CGGAGNQPQHF. CDR3 DNA: TGTGGGGGCGCCGGCAATCAGCCCCAGCATTTT. Full variable domain (remainder filled in from reference TRBV30 and TRBJ1-5): SQTIHQWPATLVQPVGSPLSLECTVEGTSNPNLYWYRQAAGRGLQLLFYSVGIGQISSEVPQNLSASRPQDRQFILSSKKLLLSDSGFYLCGGAGNQPQHFGDGTRLSIL.

The J gene is TRBJ2-2, the V gene TRBV6-5; the D is unclear. Trimming took 6 bases from V and 0 from J, leaving 5 bases between them. The CDR3 is 13 amino acids. Germline CDR1 MNHEY, CDR2 SVGAGI. The CDR3: CASRDTNTGELFF. Written as DNA, the CDR3 is TGTGCCAGCAGAGACACGAACACCGGGGAGCTGTTTTTT.

This clone showed up just a few times. The chain combines TRBV6-5 with TRBJ2-7, with D perhaps TRBD2 (6 bases). Germline V gene sequence: CDR1 MNHEY, CDR2 SVGAGI. Trimming left V 0 bases short and J 6 bases short, with 9 bases between. CDR3 length equals 13 residues. The CDR3 bases are TGTGCCAGCAGTTACTCGAGGAGGGGCGAGCAGTACGTC. Protein sequence: CASSYSRRGEQYV.

The chain joins TRBV6-6 to TRBJ2-5; 11 nucleotides line up with TRBD2. The CDR3 runs to 14 residues. Germline CDR1 reads MNHNY; CDR2 reads SVGAGI (reference sequence). J lost 5 bases, V lost 8 bases, and 7 bases had no gene match. The CDR3 coding sequence is TGTGCCAGCCATAGCGGGGGGGCCGGCGAGACCCAGTACTTC. Amino acids: CASHSGGAGETQYF.

The J gene is TRBJ1-2, the V gene TRBV30; weak D call: TRBD1 (6 bases). Germline lookup yields CDR1 GTSNPN and CDR2 SVGIG (reference sequence). The V end lost 2 bases, the J end lost 6 bases, and 13 bases lay between the germline ends. This CDR3 has 13 residues. CDR3 bases: TGTGCCTGGAGTTTGTCGGGGGCGAATGGCTACACCTTC. Translation gives CAWSLSGANGYTF.

The CDR3 is CASSIRRVLFF. The CDR3 bases are TGTGCCAGTAGTATTAGACGGGTCCTGTTTTTT. This chain joins TRBV19 and TRBJ1-4; no clear D. CDR1 is LNHDA and CDR2 is SQIVND in the germline V gene (reference sequence). CDR3 size: 11 residues. Trimming took 3 bases from V and 14 from J, leaving 10 bases between them.

A few counts support this clone. The J gene is TRBJ1-2, the V gene TRBV20-1, with D perhaps matching TRBD1 (5 bases). The CDR3 extends over 11 amino acids. Trimming took 3 bases from V and 4 from J, leaving 6 bases between them. Germline V lookup: CDR1 DFQATT, CDR2 SNEGSKA (reference sequence). The chain's CDR3 is CSARGVYGYTF. The CDR3 nucleotides read TGCAGTGCTAGGGGGGTCTATGGCTACACCTTC.

The rearrangement links TRBV5-4 to TRBJ1-1; TRBD1 matches at 8 bases. CDR1 and CDR2 from the germline V gene are SGHNT and YYREEE (reference sequence). The CDR3 loop spans 17 amino acids. J was trimmed by 3 bases and V by 4 bases; bases with no gene match: 14. CDR3 bases: TGTGCCAGCAGCGGGGGGGACAGGAAGGGTCTTTACACTGAAGCTTTCTTT. This encodes CASSGGDRKGLYTEAFF.